This T cell receptor (beta chain) came from a study of tumor and adjacent non-tumor tissue in lung cancer (dated by TCRdb to 2016 to 2019). Describing the broader study: The cohort included eleven to twelve adenocarcinoma, 2 squamous cell carcinoma and 1 small cell lung cancer patients. A total of 95 million to 150 million productive TCRbeta reads were generated by sequencing, corresponding to an average of approximately 4 million reads per sample. For each patient, one tumor sample and one normal lung sample were taken, giving about 29 paired specimens that underwent TCRbeta CDR3 sequencing. The 15 enrolled patients, of whom around 10 were men and 5 were women, were aged about 31 to 76 years and were diagnosed with TNM stage I to III disease. The study compared bulk TCRbeta repertoires between lung tumor tissue and matched distant non-tumor lung tissue from fewer than 18 lung cancer patients.

RNA was extracted from bulk unsorted tissue and checked for quality with a NanoDrop ND-1000 and an Agilent 2100. For the normal lung samples, distant non-tumor tissue was collected more than 3 cm away from the tumor edge. All donors had newly diagnosed lung cancer, had not received prior chemotherapy, and were admitted for thoracic surgery in China between August and November 2014. Patients with previous radiotherapy or chemotherapy, or with another concurrent cancer, were excluded from the study. Surgical tissue pieces of about 1-2 cm3 were preserved in RNAlater solution and were kept at -80 degrees C until use. The library was produced with multiplex PCR. Reads for this sample came from an Illumina HiSeq 2500. TCRbeta libraries were constructed through three rounds of nested PCR with primers (Table S4) according to protocols adapted from ARM-PCR. Before sequencing, PCR products of 200-500 bp were excised from the gel and purified with the QIAquick gel extraction kit. The source study handled its data this way. Trimmomatic was used to clean the reads, FLASH merged the cleaned reads into complete CDR3 sequences, and MiTCR assigned the sequences to V(D)J germline segments. VDJtools was used to compute clonal diversity as the inverse Simpson's index. A read counted as productive if the sequence was in-frame and lacked a premature stop codon. TCRdb trimmed the raw reads at Q25, called clones with MiXCR and kept productive beta chains. CDR3 protein duplicates are merged, each entry listing the most common genes and DNA. The V and J calls here are based on TCRdb, not the publication. The sample table contains 90,000 to 100,000 distinct CDR3 sequences; only one count was recorded for roughly 78% of them. Roughly 29% of the sample is in the top ten clones.

Broader findings and caveats from the paper: The sequencing platform is not named in the methods, and unique molecular identifiers are not mentioned. A significantly larger cumulative share of the repertoire was made up by the top 100 clones in normal lung than in tumor tissue. Tumor tissue showed significantly higher TCR diversity (inverse Simpson) than normal lung tissue, at 431.37 vs 166.20 (P = 0.0075, Mann-Whitney U test). Younger patients had significantly higher TCR diversity, and higher tumor TCR diversity was associated with shorter overall and disease-free survival. The cohort had only around 14 patients, and the authors noted that larger samples and more detailed clinical data are needed. Because peripheral blood was not sequenced, blood TCRbeta repertoires in the lung cancer patients of the study were not examined.

CDR1 and CDR2, per the germline V gene (reference sequence), are DFQATT and SNEGSKA. The CDR3 starts with the cysteine, ends with the phenylalanine, and has 17 residues. Only the CDR3 DNA stays, 51 bases, in frame from base 1. V and J are truncated by 0 bases and 4 bases respectively, leaving an intervening sequence of 22 bases. On this clonotype: No cognate antigen has been identified for it. Base qualities are not recorded, but no much larger clone differs from it by a single base.

The clonotype originates from a man between 60 and 75 years old with small cell lung cancer. Recombination connected TRBV20-1 to TRBJ2-7; the D region possibly corresponds to TRBD2 (6 bases align). The sequencing input was distant non-tumor lung tissue. The CDR3 region reads CSARDGPVGGIGYEQYF. The DNA is TGCAGTGCTAGAGATGGCCCGGTTGGCGGGATAGGGTACGAGCAGTACTTC.